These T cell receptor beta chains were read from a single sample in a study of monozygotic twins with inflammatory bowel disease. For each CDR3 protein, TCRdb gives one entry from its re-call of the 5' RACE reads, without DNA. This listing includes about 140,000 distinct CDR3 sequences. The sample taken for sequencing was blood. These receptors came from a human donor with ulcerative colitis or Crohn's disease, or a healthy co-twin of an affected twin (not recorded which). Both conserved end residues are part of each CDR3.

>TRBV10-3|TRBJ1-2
CAISETGALGYTF
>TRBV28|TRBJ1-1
CASSLPDRENTEAFF
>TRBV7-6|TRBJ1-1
CASSVSLVNTEAFF
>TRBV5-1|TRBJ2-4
CASSLEGGNIQYF
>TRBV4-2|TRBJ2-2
CASSPPSRGGELFF
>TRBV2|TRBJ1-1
CASGANTGNTEAFF
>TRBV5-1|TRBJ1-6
CASSLAADGGSPLHF
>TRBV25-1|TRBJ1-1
CASSDWDRVCTEAFF
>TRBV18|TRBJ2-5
CASSPSTGVQETQYF
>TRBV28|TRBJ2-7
CASRIQDYEQYF
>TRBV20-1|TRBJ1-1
CSALTRQRNTEAFF
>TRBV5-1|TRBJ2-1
CASSLDPGTGAYEQFF
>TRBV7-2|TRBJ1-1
CASSGKTGVGTEAFF
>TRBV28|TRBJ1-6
CASSYRVTYNSPLHF
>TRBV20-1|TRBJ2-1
CSAYRGVSSYNEQFF
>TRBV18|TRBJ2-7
CASSTDRGPYEQYF
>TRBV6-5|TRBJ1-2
CASSYGEGANYGYTF
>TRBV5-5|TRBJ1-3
CASSFTFDPGNTIYF
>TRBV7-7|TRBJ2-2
CASRKQGSTGELFF
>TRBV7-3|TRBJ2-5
CASSLFGTAQETQYF
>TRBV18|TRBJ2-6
CASSPVLTGPAGANVLTF
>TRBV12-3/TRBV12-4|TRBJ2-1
CASLRGRNSYNEQFF
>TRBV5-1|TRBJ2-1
CASSLGLAREQFF
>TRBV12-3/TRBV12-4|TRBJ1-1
CASRSGQGNNTEAFF
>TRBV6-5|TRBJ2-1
CASSFSTSGGRNEQFF
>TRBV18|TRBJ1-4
CASSPGQRNEKLFF
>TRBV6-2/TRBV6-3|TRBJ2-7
CASSPDSHLGSEQYF
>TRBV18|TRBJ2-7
CASSPQGGYEQYF
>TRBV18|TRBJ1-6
CASSPSTGRSSPLHF
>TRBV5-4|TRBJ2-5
CASSWGTTQETQYF
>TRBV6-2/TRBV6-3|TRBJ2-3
CASSYGHPTDTQYF
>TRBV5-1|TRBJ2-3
CASSLDIADTQYF
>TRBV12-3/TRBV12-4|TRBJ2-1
CASSPGTTPSSYNEQFF
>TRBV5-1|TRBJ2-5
CASSFQGNQETQYF
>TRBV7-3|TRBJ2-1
CASSSVGAGTYNEQFF
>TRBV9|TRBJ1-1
CASSSRTVPDTEAFF
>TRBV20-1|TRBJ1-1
CSVKSVESANTEAFF
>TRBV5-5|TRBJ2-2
CASSWGLAGLANTGELFF
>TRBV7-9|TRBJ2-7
CASSLGPPGHLYEQYF
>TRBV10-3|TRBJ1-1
CAISEGQTNTEAFF
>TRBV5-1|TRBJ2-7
CASSFQAGPPYEQYF
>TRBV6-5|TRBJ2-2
CASETGNTGELFF
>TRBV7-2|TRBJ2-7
CASSLADYRSYEQYF
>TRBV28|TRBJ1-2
CASSDSYGGYTF
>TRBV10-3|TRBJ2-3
CAISERGGSGGDTQYF
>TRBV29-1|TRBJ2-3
CSVGIWQSTDTQYF
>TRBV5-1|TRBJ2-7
CASSLDDTGYEQYF
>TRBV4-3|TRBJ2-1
CASSQGTGKYNEQFF
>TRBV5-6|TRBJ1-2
CASSSIGQGSYGYTF